This T cell receptor beta chain is drawn from a study of T cell responses to AZD1222 COVID-19 vaccine. Method: immunoSEQ multiplex PCR; TCRdb's copy keeps in-frame clones and lacks some. The sample lists about 140,000 clones; about 93% were seen once. Deletions cut 0 bases from V and 3 bases from J, with 5 bases between. Germline V CDR1 and CDR2: MNHEY, SVGAGI. The CDR3 extends over 13 amino acids. This TCR was recovered from an adult in good health. This rearrangement joins TRBV6-5 to TRBJ1-2, with D uncertain. This material consisted of peripheral blood, taken on day 0 of AZD1222 vaccination. The chain's CDR3 is CASSYSIDYGYTF. The CDR3 coding sequence is TGTGCCAGCAGTTACTCGATCGACTATGGCTACACCTTC.